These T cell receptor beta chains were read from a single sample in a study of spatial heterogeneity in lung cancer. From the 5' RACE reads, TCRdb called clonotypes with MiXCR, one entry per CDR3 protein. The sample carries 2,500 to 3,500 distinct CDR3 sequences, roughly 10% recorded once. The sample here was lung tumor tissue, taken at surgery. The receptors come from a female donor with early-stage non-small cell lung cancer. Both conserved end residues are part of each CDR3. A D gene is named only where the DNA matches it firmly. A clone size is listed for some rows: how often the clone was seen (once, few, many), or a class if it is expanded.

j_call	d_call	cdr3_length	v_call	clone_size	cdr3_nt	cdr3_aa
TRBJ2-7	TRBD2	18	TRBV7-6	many	TGTGCCAGCAGCCAGGGGACTAGCGGGGGGACTACCTCCTACGAGCAGTACTTC	CASSQGTSGGTTSYEQYF
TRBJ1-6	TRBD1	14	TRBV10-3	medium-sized	TGTGCCATCAGTGTGGGGACAGGGGATTCACCCCTCCACTTT	CAISVGTGDSPLHF
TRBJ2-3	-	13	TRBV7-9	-	TGTGCCAGCAGCTTAGAGGGCACAGATACGCAGTATTTT	CASSLEGTDTQYF
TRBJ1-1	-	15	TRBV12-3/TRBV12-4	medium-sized	TGTGCCAGCTTCGATCGAGGGAGTAGAAACACTGAAGCTTTCTTT	CASFDRGSRNTEAFF
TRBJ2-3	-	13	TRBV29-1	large	TGCTCCCTGGAAGGCGGGTCCACAGATACGCAGTATTTT	CSLEGGSTDTQYF
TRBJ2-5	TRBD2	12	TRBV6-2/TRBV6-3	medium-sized	TGTGCCTCCAGCGGGCCCGGCGGGAGCCAGTACTTC	CASSGPGGSQYF
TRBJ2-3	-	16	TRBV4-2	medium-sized	TGTGCCAGCAGCCAAGAAAGCTCTCCACGCACAGATACGCAGTATTTT	CASSQESSPRTDTQYF
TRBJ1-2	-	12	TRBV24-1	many	TGTGCCACCAGTGAAGGAGGGTTCGGCTACACCTTC	CATSEGGFGYTF
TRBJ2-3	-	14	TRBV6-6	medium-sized	TGTGCCAGCAGCCCCTTGACAGTCACAGATACGCAGTATTTT	CASSPLTVTDTQYF
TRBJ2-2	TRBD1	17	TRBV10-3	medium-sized	TGTGCCATCAGTGAACTCGACAGGGGGCCGAACACCGGGGAGCTGTTTTTT	CAISELDRGPNTGELFF
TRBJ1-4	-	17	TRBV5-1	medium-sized	TGCGCCAGCAGCTTGACAGGATCAAGCCAAACTAATGAAAAACTGTTTTTT	CASSLTGSSQTNEKLFF
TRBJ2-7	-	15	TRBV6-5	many	TGTGCCAGCAGCCGCTGGGGAGCTTTAAACTACGAGCAGTACTTC	CASSRWGALNYEQYF
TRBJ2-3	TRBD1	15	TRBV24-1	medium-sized	TGTGCCACCAGTGTCGGACAGGGGGCCACAGATACGCAGTATTTT	CATSVGQGATDTQYF
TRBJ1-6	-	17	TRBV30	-	TGTGCCTGGATATCGTCCCATTGGGGCCAATTCAATTCACCCCTCCACTTT	CAWISSHWGQFNSPLHF
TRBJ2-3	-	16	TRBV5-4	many	TGTGCCAGCAGCCTTGGGGCCTTGAGGGGCACAGATACGCAGTATTTT	CASSLGALRGTDTQYF
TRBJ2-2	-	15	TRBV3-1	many	TGTGCCAGCAGCCTGGCGCGGGGATCCACCGGGGAGCTGTTTTTT	CASSLARGSTGELFF
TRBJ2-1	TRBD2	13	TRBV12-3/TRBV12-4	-	TGTGCCAGCAGAAGCGGGAGGGCCGGTGAGCAGTTCTTC	CASRSGRAGEQFF
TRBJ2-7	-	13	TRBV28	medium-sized	TGTGCCAGCAGCCTCACCCCCTCCTACGAGCAGTACTTC	CASSLTPSYEQYF
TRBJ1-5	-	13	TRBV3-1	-	TGTGCCAGCAGCCAGGGAACTCAACAGCCCCAGCATTTT	CASSQGTQQPQHF
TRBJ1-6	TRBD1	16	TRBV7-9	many	TGTGCCAGCAGCTTACAGGGGGCGGTTAATAATTCACCCCTCCACTTT	CASSLQGAVNNSPLHF
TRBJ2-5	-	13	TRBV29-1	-	TGCAGCGCTGTTGGAGGGAGACAAGAGACCCAGTACTTC	CSAVGGRQETQYF
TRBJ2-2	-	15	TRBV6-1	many	TGTGCCTCCAGGACGGGGGCCTTGAACACCGGGGAGCTGTTTTTT	CASRTGALNTGELFF
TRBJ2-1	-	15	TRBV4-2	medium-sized	TGTGCCAGCAGCCCACGTATTAGCTCCTACAATGAGCAGTTCTTC	CASSPRISSYNEQFF
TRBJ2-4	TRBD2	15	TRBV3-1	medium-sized	TGTGCCAGCAGCCAAGATTCCCTAGCGGGAGCCATTCAGTACTTC	CASSQDSLAGAIQYF
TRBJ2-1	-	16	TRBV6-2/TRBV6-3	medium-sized	TGTGCCAGCAGTAGACGGGGGGCCGGAGTGGTCAATGAGCAGTTCTTC	CASSRRGAGVVNEQFF
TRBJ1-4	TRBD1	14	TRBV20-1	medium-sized	TGCAGTGCTGTGACAGGGCCTCTTTCCAAAAAACTGTTTTTT	CSAVTGPLSKKLFF
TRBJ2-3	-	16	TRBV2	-	TGTGCCAGCAAAGTCCTGGGGCCGGGCAGCACAGATACGCAGTATTTT	CASKVLGPGSTDTQYF
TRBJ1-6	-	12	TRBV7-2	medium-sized	TGTGCCAGCAGCTTTGGGCGGACACCCCTCCACTTT	CASSFGRTPLHF
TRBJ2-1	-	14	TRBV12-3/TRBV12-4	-	TGTGCCAGCGGTGGTGGACTACACTACAATGAGCAGTTCTTC	CASGGGLHYNEQFF
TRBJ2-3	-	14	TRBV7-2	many	TGTGCCAGCAGCGTCGATGGGACCGCAGATACGCAGTATTTT	CASSVDGTADTQYF
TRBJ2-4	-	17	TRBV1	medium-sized	TGCACCAGCAGCCCACGACTAGCGGGGATGGCCAAAAACATTCAGTACTTC	CTSSPRLAGMAKNIQYF
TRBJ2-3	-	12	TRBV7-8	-	TGTGCCAGCAGCATCACCACAGATACGCAGTATTTT	CASSITTDTQYF
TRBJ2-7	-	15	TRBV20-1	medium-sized	TGCAGTGCTAAACCCAGGGAATCGAACGTCCACGAGCAGTACTTC	CSAKPRESNVHEQYF
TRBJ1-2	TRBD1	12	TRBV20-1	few	TGCAGTGCTAGAGGACAGGGAGGTAGCTACACCTTC	CSARGQGGSYTF
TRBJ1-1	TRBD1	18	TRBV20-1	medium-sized	TGCAGTGCTAGATCACGGGGGGCTTGGGGACAGGGTGACACTGAAGCTTTCTTT	CSARSRGAWGQGDTEAFF
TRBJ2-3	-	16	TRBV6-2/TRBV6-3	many	TGTGCCAGCAGCCAACGAGAGCGGGCTTACACAGATACGCAGTATTTT	CASSQRERAYTDTQYF
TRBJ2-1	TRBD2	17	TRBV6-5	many	TGTGCCAGCAGTTACTCTCTAGCGGGGGGGATCTACAATGAGCAGTTCTTC	CASSYSLAGGIYNEQFF
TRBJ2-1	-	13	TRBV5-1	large	TGCGCCAGCAACGGAGCAGGGGCGAATGAGCAGTTCTTC	CASNGAGANEQFF
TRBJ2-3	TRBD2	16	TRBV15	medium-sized	TGTGCCACCAGCAGAAAACTAGCGGGCAACACAGATACGCAGTATTTT	CATSRKLAGNTDTQYF
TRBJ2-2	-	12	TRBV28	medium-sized	TGTGCCAGCAGTCTTCCTACCGGGGAGCTGTTTTTT	CASSLPTGELFF
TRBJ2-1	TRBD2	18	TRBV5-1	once	TGCGCCAGCAGCTCCCGCATGACTAGCGGGGGTCTCTACAATGAGCAGTTCTTC	CASSSRMTSGGLYNEQFF
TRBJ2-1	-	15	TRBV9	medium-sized	TGTGCCAGCAGCGTGGCGGCGGGTTTCGCGAATGAGCAGTTCTTC	CASSVAAGFANEQFF
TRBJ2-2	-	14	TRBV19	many	TGTGCCAGTAGAGGCCTGGGGAACACCGGGGAGCTGTTTTTT	CASRGLGNTGELFF
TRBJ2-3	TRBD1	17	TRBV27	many	TGTGCCAGCAGTAAGAAAAGAGGACAGGGCCTCACAGATACGCAGTATTTT	CASSKKRGQGLTDTQYF
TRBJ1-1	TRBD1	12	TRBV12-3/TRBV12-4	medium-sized	TGTGCCAGCAGTTTAACAGGGGCAAAAGCTTTCTTT	CASSLTGAKAFF
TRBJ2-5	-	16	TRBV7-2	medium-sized	TGTGCCAGCAGCTTAGCGGGCGGGGGCCGGGAAGAGACCCAGTACTTC	CASSLAGGGREETQYF